The rows below give T cell receptor beta chains drawn from one sample of a study of blood T cell repertoires in COVID-19. Sequencing was performed with immunoSEQ multiplex PCR; in TCRdb, only in-frame clones are kept and a portion is missing. Among roughly 100,000 clones listed, 65% to 90% were seen once. Sequencing used peripheral blood. The receptors shown here come from an elderly woman with acute or convalescent COVID-19. Each CDR3 is given with its conserved first and last residue. D genes are given only for firm matches.

TRBJ1-3	TRBV9	TRBD1	TGTGCCAGCAGCGTAGGTGACGGGACAGCTGGAAACACCATATATTTT	CASSVGDGTAGNTIYF
TRBJ2-6	TRBV6-5	TRBD1	TGTGCCAGCCGGACAGGGGAAAGTGGGGCCAACGTCCTGACTTTC	CASRTGESGANVLTF
TRBJ2-1	TRBV11-2	TRBD1	TGTGCCAGCAGCTTAGATCAGGGGGCGTGGAATGAGCAGTTCTTC	CASSLDQGAWNEQFF
TRBJ1-5	TRBV28	-	TGTGCCAGCAGTTTAGGGGGGAGCAATCAGCCCCAGCATTTT	CASSLGGSNQPQHF
TRBJ1-6	TRBV4-1	-	TGCGCCAGCAGCCAAGCACAGGTTTATAATTCACCCCTCCACTTT	CASSQAQVYNSPLHF
TRBJ2-7	TRBV10-3	TRBD1	TGTGCCATCAGGACAGGGGGGAGCTCCTACGAGCAGTACTTC	CAIRTGGSSYEQYF
TRBJ1-5	TRBV21-1	-	TGTGCCAGCAGCCCATGCCAGAACTATAGCAATCAGCCCCAGCATTTT	CASSPCQNYSNQPQHF
TRBJ2-5	TRBV5-1	-	TGCGCCAGCAGCCTAGCTACGTACCAAGAGACCCAGTACTTC	CASSLATYQETQYF
TRBJ1-1	TRBV18	-	TGTGCCAGCTCACCGCTGAATAGGAACACTGAAGCTTTCTTT	CASSPLNRNTEAFF
TRBJ1-5	TRBV3-1/TRBV3-2	TRBD1	TGTGCCAGCAGCCAAAAGGGGACAGGCGGGAATCAGCCCCAGCATTTT	CASSQKGTGGNQPQHF
TRBJ2-1	TRBV5-6	-	TGTGCCAGCAGCGCCAGGGGTATGCCATACAATGAGCAGTTCTTC	CASSARGMPYNEQFF
TRBJ2-3	TRBV3-1/TRBV3-2	-	TGTGCCAGCAGCTTAGGGGGGGCCGGGGATACGCAGTATTTT	CASSLGGAGDTQYF
TRBJ2-7	TRBV5-6	TRBD2	TGTGCCAGCAGCCAGCGGCGAGCGGGGGGCGCCTACGAGCAGTACTTC	CASSQRRAGGAYEQYF
TRBJ2-7	TRBV5-1	-	TGCGCCACCTCCCGTAGGGGGGGGACCCCCTACGAGCAGTACTTC	CATSRRGGTPYEQYF
TRBJ2-7	TRBV29-1	TRBD1	TGCAGCGTTGAAGATAGGGACAGGAGCTCCTACGAGCAGTACTTC	CSVEDRDRSSYEQYF
TRBJ2-5	TRBV5-1	-	TGCGCCAGCAGCTTGGTAGGGGCGGAGACCCAGTACTTC	CASSLVGAETQYF
TRBJ2-1	TRBV2	TRBD2	TGTGCCAGCGGGAGCGGGGGCCAGGGATATGAGCAGTTCTTC	CASGSGGQGYEQFF
TRBJ2-3	TRBV5-5	-	TGTGCCAGCAGCCTACGGGTCGCCAGCACAGATACGCAGTATTTT	CASSLRVASTDTQYF
TRBJ1-1	TRBV6-5	TRBD1	TGTGCCAGCAGTTCTAGGACAGGGTGGAACACTGAAGCTTTCTTT	CASSSRTGWNTEAFF
TRBJ1-2	TRBV5-1	-	TGCGCCAGCAGCTTGGATTGGCAGTATGGCTACACCTTC	CASSLDWQYGYTF
TRBJ1-1	TRBV15	-	TGTGCCACCAGCGGTATAGGGCAGGGGAACACTGAAGCTTTCTTT	CATSGIGQGNTEAFF
TRBJ2-5	TRBV7-9	-	TGTGCCAGCAGATCAATTGAGGCCCAGTACTTC	CASRSIEAQYF
TRBJ2-7	TRBV4-1	TRBD2	TGCGCCAGCAGCCAAGATATGGTCCTAGCGGGGGCCCACGTCGAGCAGTACTTC	CASSQDMVLAGAHVEQYF
TRBJ1-2	TRBV6-1	-	TGTGCCAGCAGTGAAATACAGGGACCCTATGGCTACACCTTC	CASSEIQGPYGYTF
TRBJ2-1	TRBV5-4	TRBD2	TGTGCCAGCAGCCCTCTGGCGGGGGGGGACAATGAGCAGTTCTTC	CASSPLAGGDNEQFF
TRBJ1-6	TRBV7-3	TRBD1	TGTGCCAGCAGCTTATCCGGGACAGGGAATAATTCACCCCTCCACTTT	CASSLSGTGNNSPLHF
TRBJ2-5	TRBV24-1	-	TGTGCCACCAGTGATTTGCAGGGGCCAGAGACCCAGTACTTC	CATSDLQGPETQYF